This is a list of T cell receptor beta chains from one sample in a study of blood T cells in healthy people across ages. TCRdb recomputed calls from the 5' RACE reads with MiXCR, one row per CDR3 protein. The sample gives fewer than 2,000,000 distinct CDR3 sequences, about two fifths of which show up once; 20% to 25% is in the top ten. The sample taken for sequencing was blood. All receptors come from a human donor in good health. Both conserved end residues are part of each CDR3. The D gene is left open where the match is weak. A clone size is listed for some rows: how often the clone was seen (once, few, many), or a class if it is expanded.

CDR3 DNA	CDR3 protein	D gene	J gene	V gene	clone size
TGTGCCAGCAGTTTAGGGGGAAGGGGACCTAACTATGGCTACACCTTC	CASSLGGRGPNYGYTF	-	TRBJ1-2	TRBV28	few
TGTGCCAGCAGTTACCGGGACAGCTATGGCTACACCTTC	CASSYRDSYGYTF	TRBD1	TRBJ1-2	TRBV6-2/TRBV6-3	many
TGCGCCAGCAGCCAACCGACAGAGGGCGGTGGCTATGGCTACACCTTC	CASSQPTEGGGYGYTF	-	TRBJ1-2	TRBV4-1	-
TGTGCCGGCAGCTTGGAGACAGGGGGGCTCCACGAGCAGTACTTC	CAGSLETGGLHEQYF	TRBD1	TRBJ2-7	TRBV11-2	once
TGTGCCAGCAGTTCCGAACCAATCGACAGGGAAGGGCTCTACGAGCAGTACTTC	CASSSEPIDREGLYEQYF	TRBD1	TRBJ2-7	TRBV28	-
TGTGCCACCAGCAGAGATGTAAGGATCCGTCCATATGGCTACACCTTC	CATSRDVRIRPYGYTF	-	TRBJ1-2	TRBV15	-
TGCGCCAGCAGCCATCTCACAGGGAGGACTGAAGCTTTCTTT	CASSHLTGRTEAFF	-	TRBJ1-1	TRBV4-1	-
TGTGCCAGCAGCTTGGGGGATGCAGATACGCAGTATTTT	CASSLGDADTQYF	-	TRBJ2-3	TRBV5-6	few
TGCGCCAGCAGCCAAGATGGAACAGGGGAACAAGAGACCCAGTACTTC	CASSQDGTGEQETQYF	TRBD1	TRBJ2-5	TRBV4-1	-
TGTGCCAGCAGCGTAAGTCGGGAAAGGGACAGTAGCTCCTACGAGCAGTACTTC	CASSVSRERDSSSYEQYF	TRBD1	TRBJ2-7	TRBV9	few
TGTGCCAGCAGTTATTCTGGGACAGGGGGCGTGATCGGCGACACTGAAGCTTTCTTT	CASSYSGTGGVIGDTEAFF	TRBD1	TRBJ1-1	TRBV6-5	-
TGTGCCAGCAGCTTACTTATGGGGCACAATTCACCCCTCCACTTT	CASSLLMGHNSPLHF	-	TRBJ1-6	TRBV7-2	-
TGTGCCAGCAGTGTGGATGGAGACTACGAGCAGTACTTC	CASSVDGDYEQYF	-	TRBJ2-7	TRBV7-9	few
TGTGCCAGCAGCCCCCCCCGGGGGACTAGCGGGGGGAACGGCGAGCAGTACTTC	CASSPPRGTSGGNGEQYF	TRBD2	TRBJ2-7	TRBV13	-
TGTGCCAGCAGTGACTCGGGACACAATGAGCAGTTCTTC	CASSDSGHNEQFF	-	TRBJ2-1	TRBV6-4	many
TGTGCCAGCAGCTCCTCCAGGGACACAGATACGCAGTATTTT	CASSSSRDTDTQYF	-	TRBJ2-3	TRBV13	few
TGTGCCAGCAGCCAAGCATCAACAACTCTATACAATGAGCAGTTCTTC	CASSQASTTLYNEQFF	-	TRBJ2-1	TRBV4-2	-
TGTGCCAGCAGTAAAGACAGGGTGGGAAACACTGAAGCTTTCTTT	CASSKDRVGNTEAFF	TRBD1	TRBJ1-1	TRBV7-3	-
TGTGCCAGCAGCTTTCCGGGGGCGCGGGACTATGGCTACACCTTC	CASSFPGARDYGYTF	-	TRBJ1-2	TRBV5-6	once
TGTGCCAGCACCCCGACTAGCGGCTACAATGAGCAGTTCTTC	CASTPTSGYNEQFF	TRBD2	TRBJ2-1	TRBV7-6	many
TGTGCCAGCATTTCAGCTATGAACACTGAAGCTTTCTTT	CASISAMNTEAFF	-	TRBJ1-1	TRBV6-2/TRBV6-3	-
TGCGCCAGCAGCCACGGACTAGCGGGGGGGAGCTCCTACAATGAGCAGTTCTTC	CASSHGLAGGSSYNEQFF	TRBD2	TRBJ2-1	TRBV4-3	-
TGTGCCAGCAGAGTTCAGGGGGCTGGAGAGACCCAGTACTTC	CASRVQGAGETQYF	TRBD1	TRBJ2-5	TRBV28	-
TGTGCCAGCAGTCCGACCGCAGCAACTAATGAAAAACTGTTTTTT	CASSPTAATNEKLFF	-	TRBJ1-4	TRBV2	-
TGTGCCAGCAGTTTTAGACGAGGGACTGAAGCTTTCTTT	CASSFRRGTEAFF	-	TRBJ1-1	TRBV12-3/TRBV12-4	-
TGTGCCAGCAGTTTATGGGACCCCGGGGAGCTGTTTTTT	CASSLWDPGELFF	-	TRBJ2-2	TRBV12-3/TRBV12-4	-
TGCAGTGCTAGGACGGACCGTAACTACGAGCAGTACTTC	CSARTDRNYEQYF	-	TRBJ2-7	TRBV20-1	-
TGCAGTGCTAGAGCCGGCGAAAGTAGGGCCGCTGAAGCTTTCTTT	CSARAGESRAAEAFF	-	TRBJ1-1	TRBV20-1	once
TGCAGCGTTTCTCCTGTACTAGTCGGGGAGACCCAGTACTTC	CSVSPVLVGETQYF	-	TRBJ2-5	TRBV29-1	many
TGCAGCGCTACTCCAAGGGCTCCGGGCTACGAGCAGTACTTC	CSATPRAPGYEQYF	-	TRBJ2-7	TRBV29-1	few
TGTGCCAGCAGCTTTGACAGACCCACCGGGGAGCTGTTTTTT	CASSFDRPTGELFF	-	TRBJ2-2	TRBV7-2	-
TGTGCCAGCAGTTACGCGTTTGCTAGCACAGATACGCAGTATTTT	CASSYAFASTDTQYF	-	TRBJ2-3	TRBV6-5	-
TGTGCCAGCAGCCCGGGACAGGGGAGTGAAAAACTGTTTTTT	CASSPGQGSEKLFF	TRBD1	TRBJ1-4	TRBV14	many
TGTGCCAGCAGATCGGACAGACCCATGCGGGCTTTCTTT	CASRSDRPMRAFF	-	TRBJ1-1	TRBV12-3/TRBV12-4	-
TGCGCCAGCAGCCTCCTCAGGGTTCTGTGGACCTTACGAGCAGTACAGTACTTC	CASSLLRVLWTLRAVQYF	-	TRBJ2-5	TRBV4-3	-
TGTGCCAGCAGCCAAGGCAATGGACCCTTCACAGATACGCAGTATTTT	CASSQGNGPFTDTQYF	-	TRBJ2-3	TRBV14	few
TGCGCCAGCAGCATGCGACAGGGGTCTGAAGGTGAAAAACTGTTTTTT	CASSMRQGSEGEKLFF	TRBD1	TRBJ1-4	TRBV5-1	few
TGTGCCAGCAGGTCGGCCGCTAACTATGGCTACACCTTC	CASRSAANYGYTF	-	TRBJ1-2	TRBV6-5	few
TGCAGCGTTGTACAGGGGGGCGGAAACACCATATATTTT	CSVVQGGGNTIYF	TRBD1	TRBJ1-3	TRBV29-1	-
TGTGCCAGCAGTTACTCGGGCTCTAGCGGGGTCCGAGAGACCCAGTACTTC	CASSYSGSSGVRETQYF	TRBD2	TRBJ2-5	TRBV6-6	-
TGTGCCAGCAGCCCCTCGTTGAAGGGGGAGACCCAGTACTTC	CASSPSLKGETQYF	-	TRBJ2-5	TRBV13	few
TGCAGTGCTAGGGGGACAGGTCTCTACGAGCAGTACTTC	CSARGTGLYEQYF	TRBD1	TRBJ2-7	TRBV20-1	few